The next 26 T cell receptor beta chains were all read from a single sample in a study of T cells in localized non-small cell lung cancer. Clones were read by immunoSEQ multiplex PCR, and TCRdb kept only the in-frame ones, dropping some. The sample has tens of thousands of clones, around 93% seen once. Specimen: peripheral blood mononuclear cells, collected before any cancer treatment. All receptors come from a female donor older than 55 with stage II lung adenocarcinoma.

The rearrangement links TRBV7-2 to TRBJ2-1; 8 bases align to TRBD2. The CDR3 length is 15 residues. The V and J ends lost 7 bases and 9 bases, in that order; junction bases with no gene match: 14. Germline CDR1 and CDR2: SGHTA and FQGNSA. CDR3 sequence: CASIEQGLGLGEQFF. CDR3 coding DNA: TGTGCCAGCATCGAGCAGGGACTAGGGCTCGGTGAGCAGTTCTTC. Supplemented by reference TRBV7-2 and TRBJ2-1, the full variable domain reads GAGVSQSPSNKVTEKGKDVELRCDPISGHTALYWYRQSLGQGLEFLIYFQGNSAPDKSGLPSDRFSAERTGGSVSTLTIQRTQQEDSAVYLCASIEQGLGLGEQFFGPGTRLTVL.

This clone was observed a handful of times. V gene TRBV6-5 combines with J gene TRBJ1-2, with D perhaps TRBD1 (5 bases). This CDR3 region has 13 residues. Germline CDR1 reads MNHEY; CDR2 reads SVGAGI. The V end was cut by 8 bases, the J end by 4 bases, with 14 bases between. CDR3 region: CASLNPTGYGYTF. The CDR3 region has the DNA TGTGCCAGCCTTAACCCCACAGGCTATGGCTACACCTTC.

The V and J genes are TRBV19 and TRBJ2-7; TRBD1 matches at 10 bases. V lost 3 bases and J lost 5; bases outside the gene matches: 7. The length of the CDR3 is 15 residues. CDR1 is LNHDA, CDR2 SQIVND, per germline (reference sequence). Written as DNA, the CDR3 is TGTGCCAGTAGTATCACCGGGACAGGGGCGGACGAGCAGTACTTC. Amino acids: CASSITGTGADEQYF.

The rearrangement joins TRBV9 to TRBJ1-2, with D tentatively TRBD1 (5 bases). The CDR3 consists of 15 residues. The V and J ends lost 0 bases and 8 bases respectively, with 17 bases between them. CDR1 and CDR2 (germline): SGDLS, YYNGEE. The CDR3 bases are TGTGCCAGCAGCGTAGCGGGGGGGTCCATCCCCGGCTACACCTTC. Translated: CASSVAGGSIPGYTF.

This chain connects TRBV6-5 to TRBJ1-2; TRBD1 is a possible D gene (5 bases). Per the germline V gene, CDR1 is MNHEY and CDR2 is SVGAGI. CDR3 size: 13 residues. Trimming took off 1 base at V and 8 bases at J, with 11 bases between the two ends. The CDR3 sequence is CASSYFVGDGYTF. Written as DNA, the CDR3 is TGTGCCAGCAGTTACTTTGTGGGGGACGGCTACACCTTC.

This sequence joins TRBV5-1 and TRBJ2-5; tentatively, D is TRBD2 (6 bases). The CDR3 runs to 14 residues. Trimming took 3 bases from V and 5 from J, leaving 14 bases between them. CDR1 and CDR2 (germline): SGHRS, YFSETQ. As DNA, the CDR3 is TGCGCCAGCAGCTCGGCTGGCAGCGGGGAGACCCAGTACTTC. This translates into CASSSAGSGETQYF.

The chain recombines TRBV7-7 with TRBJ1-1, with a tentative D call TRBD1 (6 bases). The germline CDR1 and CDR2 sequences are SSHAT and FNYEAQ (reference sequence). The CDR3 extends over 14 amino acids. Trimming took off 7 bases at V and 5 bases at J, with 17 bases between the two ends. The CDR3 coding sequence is TGTGCCAGCACCTCGAAGGGGGTTGGAACTGAAGCTTTCTTT. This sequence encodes CASTSKGVGTEAFF. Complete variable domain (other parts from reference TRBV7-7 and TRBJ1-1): GAGVSQSPRYKVTKRGQDVTLRCDPISSHATLYWYQQALGQGPEFLTYFNYEAQPDKSGLPSDRFSAERPEGSISTLTIQRTEQRDSAMYRCASTSKGVGTEAFFGQGTRLTVV.

The CDR3, as DNA: TGTGCCAGCAGCGTAGGAGCGGGAGAGACCGATACGCAGTATTTT. It is translated as CASSVGAGETDTQYF. The V call is TRBV9, the J call TRBJ2-3, with TRBD2 matching 8 bases. The V gene's germline CDR1 is SGDLS and CDR2 YYNGEE. The CDR3 is 15 amino acids. V gave up 0 bases and J gave up 6 bases; unmatched junction bases: 6.

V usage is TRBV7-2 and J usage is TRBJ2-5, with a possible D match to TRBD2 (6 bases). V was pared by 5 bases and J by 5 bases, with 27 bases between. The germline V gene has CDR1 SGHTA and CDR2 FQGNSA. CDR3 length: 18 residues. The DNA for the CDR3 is TGTGCCAGCAGCCAAGTCGTTAGCGGTACCAGCCTTGCGGAGACCCAGTACTTC. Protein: CASSQVVSGTSLAETQYF.

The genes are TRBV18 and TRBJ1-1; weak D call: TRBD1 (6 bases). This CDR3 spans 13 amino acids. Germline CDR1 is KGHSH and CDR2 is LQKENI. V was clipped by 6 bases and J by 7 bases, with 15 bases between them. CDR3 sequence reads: CASSSGTMDEAFF. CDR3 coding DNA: TGTGCCAGCTCGTCCGGGACAATGGATGAAGCTTTCTTT. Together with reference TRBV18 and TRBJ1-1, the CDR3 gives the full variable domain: NAGVMQNPRHLVRRRGQEARLRCSPMKGHSHVYWYRQLPEEGLKFMVYLQKENIIDESGMPKERFSAEFPKEGPSILRIQQVVRGDSAAYFCASSSGTMDEAFFGQGTRLTVV.

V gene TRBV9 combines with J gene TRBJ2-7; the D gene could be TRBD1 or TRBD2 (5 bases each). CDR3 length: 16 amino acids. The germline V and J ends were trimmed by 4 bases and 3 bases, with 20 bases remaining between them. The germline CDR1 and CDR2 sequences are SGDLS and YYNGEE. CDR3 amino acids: CASSPDLGTGSYEQYF. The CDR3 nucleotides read TGTGCCAGCAGCCCAGACCTCGGGACGGGGAGCTACGAGCAGTACTTC.

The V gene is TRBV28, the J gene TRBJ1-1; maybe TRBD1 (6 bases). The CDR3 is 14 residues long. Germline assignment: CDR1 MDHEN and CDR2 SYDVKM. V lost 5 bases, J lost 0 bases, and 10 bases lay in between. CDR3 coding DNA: TGTGCCAGCAGTATCGGACAGATGAACACTGAAGCTTTCTTT. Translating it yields CASSIGQMNTEAFF.

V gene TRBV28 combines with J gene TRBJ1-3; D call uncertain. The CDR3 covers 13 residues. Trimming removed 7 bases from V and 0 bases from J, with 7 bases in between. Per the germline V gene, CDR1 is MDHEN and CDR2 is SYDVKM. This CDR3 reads CASITFSGNTIYF. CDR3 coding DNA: TGTGCCAGCATCACTTTCTCTGGAAACACCATATATTTT.

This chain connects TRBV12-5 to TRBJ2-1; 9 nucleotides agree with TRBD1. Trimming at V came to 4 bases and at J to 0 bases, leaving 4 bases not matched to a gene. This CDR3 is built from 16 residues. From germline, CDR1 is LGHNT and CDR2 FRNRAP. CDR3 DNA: TGTGCTAGTGGTTGGGGACAGGGAAACTCCTACAATGAGCAGTTCTTC. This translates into CASGWGQGNSYNEQFF.

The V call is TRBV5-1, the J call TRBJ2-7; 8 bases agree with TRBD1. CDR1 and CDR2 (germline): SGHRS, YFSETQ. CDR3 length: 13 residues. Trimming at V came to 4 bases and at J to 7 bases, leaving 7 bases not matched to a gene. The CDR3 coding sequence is TGCGCCAGCAGCCCGGGACAGGTGGGTGAGCAGTACTTC. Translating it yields CASSPGQVGEQYF. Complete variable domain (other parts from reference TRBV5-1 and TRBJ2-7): KAGVTQTPRYLIKTRGQQVTLSCSPISGHRSVSWYQQTPGQGLQFLFEYFSETQRNKGNFPGRFSGRQFSNSRSEMNVSTLELGDSALYLCASSPGQVGEQYFGPGTRLTVT.

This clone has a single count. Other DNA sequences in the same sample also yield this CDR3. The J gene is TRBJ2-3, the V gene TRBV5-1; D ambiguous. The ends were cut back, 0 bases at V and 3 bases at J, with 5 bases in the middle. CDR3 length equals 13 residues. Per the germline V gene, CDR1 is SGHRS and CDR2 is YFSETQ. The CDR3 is CASSLEGTDTQYF. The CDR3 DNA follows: TGCGCCAGCAGCTTGGAAGGGACAGATACGCAGTATTTT.

CDR3 residues: CASRDRGEAAYEQYF. The CDR3 DNA reads TGTGCCAGCAGAGACAGGGGTGAGGCAGCGTACGAGCAGTACTTC. The J gene is TRBJ2-7, the V gene TRBV6-5; 8 nucleotides line up with TRBD1. The CDR3 sequence is 15 residues long. CDR1 and CDR2 from the germline V gene are MNHEY and SVGAGI. V was pared by 6 bases and J by 4 bases, with 11 bases of the junction left unmatched.

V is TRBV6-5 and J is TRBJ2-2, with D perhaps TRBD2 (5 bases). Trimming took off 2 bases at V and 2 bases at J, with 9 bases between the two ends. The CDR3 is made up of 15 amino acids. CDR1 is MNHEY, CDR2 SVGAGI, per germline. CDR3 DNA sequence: TGTGCCAGCAGTTACCCAGGACTTAACACCGGGGAGCTGTTTTTT. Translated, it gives CASSYPGLNTGELFF.

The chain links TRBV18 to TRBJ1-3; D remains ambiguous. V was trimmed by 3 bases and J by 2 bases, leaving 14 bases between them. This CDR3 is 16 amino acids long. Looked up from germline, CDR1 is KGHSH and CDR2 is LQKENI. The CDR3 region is CASSPEWNSAGNTIYF. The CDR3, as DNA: TGTGCCAGCTCACCCGAATGGAATTCGGCTGGAAACACCATATATTTT.

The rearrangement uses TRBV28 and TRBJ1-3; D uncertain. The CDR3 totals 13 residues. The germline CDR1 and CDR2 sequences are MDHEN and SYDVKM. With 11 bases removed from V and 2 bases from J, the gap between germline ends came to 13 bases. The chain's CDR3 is CASGVSTGNTIYF. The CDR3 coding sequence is TGTGCCTCGGGCGTGTCTACTGGAAACACCATATATTTT. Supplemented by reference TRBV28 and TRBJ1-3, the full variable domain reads DVKVTQSSRYLVKRTGEKVFLECVQDMDHENMFWYRQDPGLGLRLIYFSYDVKMKEKGDIPEGYSVSREKKERFSLILESASTNQTSMYLCASGVSTGNTIYFGEGSWLTVV.

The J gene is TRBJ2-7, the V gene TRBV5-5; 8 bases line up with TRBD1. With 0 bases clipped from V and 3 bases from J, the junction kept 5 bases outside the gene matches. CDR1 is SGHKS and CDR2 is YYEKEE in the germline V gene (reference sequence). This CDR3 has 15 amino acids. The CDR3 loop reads CASSLEAGGRYEQYF. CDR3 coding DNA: TGTGCCAGCAGCTTGGAGGCAGGGGGCCGCTACGAGCAGTACTTC.

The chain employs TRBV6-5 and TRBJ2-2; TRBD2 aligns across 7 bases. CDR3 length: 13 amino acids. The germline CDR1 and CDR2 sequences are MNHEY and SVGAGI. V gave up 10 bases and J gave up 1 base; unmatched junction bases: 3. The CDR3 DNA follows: TGTGCCACCGCGGGAGTGAACACCGGGGAGCTGTTTTTT. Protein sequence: CATAGVNTGELFF.

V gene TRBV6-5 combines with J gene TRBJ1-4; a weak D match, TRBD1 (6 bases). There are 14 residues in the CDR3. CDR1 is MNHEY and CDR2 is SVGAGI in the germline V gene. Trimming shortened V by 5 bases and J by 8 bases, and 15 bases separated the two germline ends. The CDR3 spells CASSKQGGGEKLFF. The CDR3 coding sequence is TGTGCCAGCAGTAAACAGGGAGGAGGCGAAAAACTGTTTTTT.

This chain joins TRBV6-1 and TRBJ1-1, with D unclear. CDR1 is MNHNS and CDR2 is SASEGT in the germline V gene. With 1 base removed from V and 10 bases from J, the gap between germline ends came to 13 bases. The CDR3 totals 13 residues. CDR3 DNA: TGTGCCAGCAGTGAAGAGTGGGCCCGTGGAGCTTTCTTT. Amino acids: CASSEEWARGAFF.

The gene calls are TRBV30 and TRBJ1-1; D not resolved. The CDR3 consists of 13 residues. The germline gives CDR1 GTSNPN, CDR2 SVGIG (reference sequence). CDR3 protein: CALMKDQNTEAFF. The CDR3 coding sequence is TGTGCTCTAATGAAGGACCAGAACACTGAAGCTTTCTTT.

For the CDR3, the DNA is TGCGCCAGCAGCTGGAGGACAGGGAAGAGTACTGAAGCTTTCTTT. Residues: CASSWRTGKSTEAFF. The chain links TRBV5-1 to TRBJ1-1; 8 bases line up with TRBD1. Germline-derived CDR1 and CDR2 are SGHRS and YFSETQ. CDR3 length: 15 amino acids. Unmatched junction bases numbered 9, after V lost 3 bases and J lost 5 bases.